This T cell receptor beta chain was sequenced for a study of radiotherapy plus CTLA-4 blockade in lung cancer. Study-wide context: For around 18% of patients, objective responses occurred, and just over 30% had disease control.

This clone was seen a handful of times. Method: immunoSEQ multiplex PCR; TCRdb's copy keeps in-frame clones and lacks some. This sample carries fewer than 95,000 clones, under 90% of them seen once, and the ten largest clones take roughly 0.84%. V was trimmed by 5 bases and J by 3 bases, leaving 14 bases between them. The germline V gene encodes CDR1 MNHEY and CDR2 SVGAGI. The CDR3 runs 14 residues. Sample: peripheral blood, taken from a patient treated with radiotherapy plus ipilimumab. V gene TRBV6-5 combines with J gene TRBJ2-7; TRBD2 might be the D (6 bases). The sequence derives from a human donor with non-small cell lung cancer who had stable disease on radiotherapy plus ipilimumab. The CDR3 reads CASSVGGVIYEQYF. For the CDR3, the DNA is TGTGCCAGCAGTGTCGGCGGGGTGATCTACGAGCAGTACTTC.